The rows below give T cell receptor beta chains drawn from one sample of a study of preoperative IRX-2 immunotherapy in early breast cancer. Only in-frame clones appear in the TCRdb table, and some are missing; sequencing was by immunoSEQ multiplex PCR. In the table there are 24,000 or so clones, 85% to 90% of which are singletons. The sequencing here drew on tumor tissue, taken after IRX-2 immunotherapy. These receptors came from a human donor with breast cancer. Each CDR3 is given with its conserved first and last residue.

CASSSSGGTYNEQFF	TRBV5-1	TRBJ2-1
CASSLGGFTEAFF	TRBV7-9	TRBJ1-1
CASSLGGGGPNTQYF	TRBV7-7	TRBJ2-3
CASSRKTGPNEKLFF	TRBV5-6	TRBJ1-4
CASSLGWGASSGNTIYF	TRBV7-8	TRBJ1-3
CASSSTLAEAFF	TRBV5-4	TRBJ1-1
CASRQPGLAGGPDTQYF	TRBV5-4	TRBJ2-3
CASSSARRLNTGELFF	TRBV28	TRBJ2-2
CASSALPGRETQYF	TRBV11-3	TRBJ2-5
CASSLSAGGPSTDTQYF	TRBV27	TRBJ2-3
CASSSGRIYEQYF	TRBV7-9	TRBJ2-7
CASSLGVYDTQYF	TRBV5-6	TRBJ2-3
CAISKTEYYEQYF	TRBV10-3	TRBJ2-7
CASGLFAGGTGRKGETQYF	TRBV12-5	TRBJ2-5
CASSLNKFSGANVLTF	TRBV7-9	TRBJ2-6
CASSVTPGGNSPLHF	TRBV9	TRBJ1-6
CASVPASSHQPQHF	TRBV28	TRBJ1-5
CASSLGGQGVAQYF	TRBV7-9	TRBJ2-5
CASSLDRERSEAFF	TRBV11-2	TRBJ1-1
CASSEQGHSNQPQHF	TRBV2	TRBJ1-5
CSTKYLSSYNEQFF	TRBV29-1	TRBJ2-1
CASSLDGTVYF	TRBV5-1	TRBJ2-5
CASSEIGGGKNIQYF	TRBV6-1	TRBJ2-4
CASSLQGYTGELFF	TRBV5-4	TRBJ2-2
CASSLWAAQPQHF	TRBV7-2	TRBJ1-5
CASSLEASYEQFF	TRBV7-7	TRBJ2-1
CASIVGTHSPLHF	TRBV6-1	TRBJ1-6
CASSLGGLLDTQYF	TRBV11-3	TRBJ2-3
CASRGQLGTEAFF	TRBV7-3	TRBJ1-1
CASSLRDRGHDEQFF	TRBV19	TRBJ2-1
CASSRPTGAGELFF	TRBV19	TRBJ2-2
CASRLGTGDNQPQHF	TRBV27	TRBJ1-5
CASSKDSIYGYTF	TRBV6-6	TRBJ1-2
CASSFRGLHYGYTF	TRBV5-6	TRBJ1-2
CASSLLAEAFF	TRBV18	TRBJ1-1
CASSPRTGGTDTQYF	TRBV5-1	TRBJ2-3
CASSPQTLEQYF	TRBV18	TRBJ2-7
CSVAPSTDTQYF	TRBV29-1	TRBJ2-3
CASSLSLAGGPRGEQFF	TRBV5-4	TRBJ2-1
CASSDRGPGMAFF	TRBV6-1	TRBJ1-1
CASSSGVGGAEQYF	TRBV7-9	TRBJ2-7
CASSRGRMGQPQHF	TRBV28	TRBJ1-5
CASSISGTMTYEQYF	TRBV19	TRBJ2-7
CAWRNSGSWDSPLHF	TRBV30	TRBJ1-6
CASNWGLGNEQFF	TRBV6-6	TRBJ2-1
CASRLSGGLYNEQFF	TRBV4-2	TRBJ2-1
CASSLVGPSGANVLTF	TRBV5-1	TRBJ2-6
CASSPQGGAQPQHF	TRBV19	TRBJ1-5
CASSPGTINQPQHF	TRBV9	TRBJ1-5
CASSELAGGPDTQYF	TRBV6-1	TRBJ2-3
CASSQDGLRDRVGNEQFF	TRBV4-1	TRBJ2-1
CAWSRGPNQPQHF	TRBV30	TRBJ1-5
CASSPRTGGRTEAFF	TRBV6-6	TRBJ1-1
CASRYRDRGRTNEKLFF	TRBV19	TRBJ1-4